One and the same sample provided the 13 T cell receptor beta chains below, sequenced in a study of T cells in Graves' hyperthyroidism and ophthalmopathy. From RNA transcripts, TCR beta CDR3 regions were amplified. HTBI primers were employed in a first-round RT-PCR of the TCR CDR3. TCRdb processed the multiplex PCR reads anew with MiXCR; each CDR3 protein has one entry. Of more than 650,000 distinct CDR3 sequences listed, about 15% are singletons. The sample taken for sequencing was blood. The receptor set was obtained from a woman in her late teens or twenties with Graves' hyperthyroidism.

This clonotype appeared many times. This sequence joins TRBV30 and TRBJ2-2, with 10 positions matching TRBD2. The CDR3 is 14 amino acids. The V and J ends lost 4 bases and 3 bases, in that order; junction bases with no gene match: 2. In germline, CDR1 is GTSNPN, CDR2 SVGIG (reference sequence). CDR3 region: CAWKREGDTGELFF. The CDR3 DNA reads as TGTGCCTGGAAGCGGGAGGGAGACACCGGGGAGCTGTTTTTT.

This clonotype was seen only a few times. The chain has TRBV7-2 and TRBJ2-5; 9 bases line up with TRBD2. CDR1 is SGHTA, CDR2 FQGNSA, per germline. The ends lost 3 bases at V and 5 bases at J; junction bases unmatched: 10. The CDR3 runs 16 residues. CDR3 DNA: TGTGCCAGCAGCTTGCGCGGCGGGAGGGCCGGTGAGACCCAGTACTTC. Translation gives CASSLRGGRAGETQYF.

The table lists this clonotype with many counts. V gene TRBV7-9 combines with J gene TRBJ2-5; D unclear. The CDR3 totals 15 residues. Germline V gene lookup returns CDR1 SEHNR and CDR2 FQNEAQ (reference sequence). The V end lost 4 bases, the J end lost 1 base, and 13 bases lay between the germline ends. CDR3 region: CASSSGGRVQETQYF. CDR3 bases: TGTGCCAGCAGCTCTGGCGGCCGGGTCCAAGAGACCCAGTACTTC.

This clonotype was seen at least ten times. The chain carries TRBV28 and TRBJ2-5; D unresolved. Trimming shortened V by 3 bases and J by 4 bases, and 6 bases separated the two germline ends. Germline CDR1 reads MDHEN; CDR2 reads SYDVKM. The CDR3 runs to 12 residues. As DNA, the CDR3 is TGTGCCAGCAGTTTGATGCTAGAGACCCAGTACTTC. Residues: CASSLMLETQYF.

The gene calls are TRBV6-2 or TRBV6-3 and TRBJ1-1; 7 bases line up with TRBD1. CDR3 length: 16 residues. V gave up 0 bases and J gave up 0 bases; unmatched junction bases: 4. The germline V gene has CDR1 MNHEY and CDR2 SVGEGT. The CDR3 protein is CASSYSRTGMNTEAFF. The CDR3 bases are TGTGCCAGCAGTTACTCTAGGACAGGTATGAACACTGAAGCTTTCTTT.

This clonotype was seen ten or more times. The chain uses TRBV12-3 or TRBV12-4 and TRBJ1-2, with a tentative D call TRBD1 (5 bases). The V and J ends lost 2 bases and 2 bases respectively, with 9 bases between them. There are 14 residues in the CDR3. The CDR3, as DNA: TGTGCCAGCAGTTTAACACGACAGAACTATGGCTACACCTTC. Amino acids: CASSLTRQNYGYTF.

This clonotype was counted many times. The CDR3: CSAIRTGPRYEQYF. The CDR3 DNA follows: TGCAGTGCTATTAGGACAGGCCCTCGCTACGAGCAGTACTTC. The V and J genes are TRBV20-1 and TRBJ2-7; 7 positions match TRBD1. Per the germline V gene, CDR1 is DFQATT and CDR2 is SNEGSKA (reference sequence). J lost 3 bases, V lost 4 bases, and 9 bases had no gene match. The CDR3 loop spans 14 amino acids.

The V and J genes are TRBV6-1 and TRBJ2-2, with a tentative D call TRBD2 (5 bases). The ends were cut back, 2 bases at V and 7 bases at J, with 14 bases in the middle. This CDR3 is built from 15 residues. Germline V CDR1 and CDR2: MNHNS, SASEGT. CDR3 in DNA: TGTGCCAGCAGTGAAAGGCTAGCCTCGAGCGGGGAGCTGTTTTTT. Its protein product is CASSERLASSGELFF.

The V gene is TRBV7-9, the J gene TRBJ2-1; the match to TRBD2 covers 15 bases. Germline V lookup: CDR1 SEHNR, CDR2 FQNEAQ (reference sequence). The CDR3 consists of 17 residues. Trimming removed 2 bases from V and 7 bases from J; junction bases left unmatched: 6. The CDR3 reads CASSLNPGLAGGNEQFF. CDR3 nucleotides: TGTGCCAGCAGCTTAAACCCCGGACTAGCGGGAGGGAATGAGCAGTTCTTC.

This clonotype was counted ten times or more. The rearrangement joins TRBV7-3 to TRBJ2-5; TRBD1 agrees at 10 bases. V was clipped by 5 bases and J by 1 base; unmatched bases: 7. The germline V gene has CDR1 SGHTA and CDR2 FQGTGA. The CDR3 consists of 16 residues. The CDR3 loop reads CASSPGQGGLQETQYF. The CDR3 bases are TGTGCCAGCAGCCCCGGACAGGGGGGCCTCCAAGAGACCCAGTACTTC.

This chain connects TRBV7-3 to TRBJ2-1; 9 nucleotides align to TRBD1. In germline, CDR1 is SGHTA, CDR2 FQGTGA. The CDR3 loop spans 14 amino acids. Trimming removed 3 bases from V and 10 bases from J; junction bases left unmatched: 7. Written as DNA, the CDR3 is TGTGCCAGCAGCTTGCCGGGACAGGGCAGAGAGCAGTTCTTC. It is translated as CASSLPGQGREQFF. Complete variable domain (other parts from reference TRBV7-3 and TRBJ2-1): GAGVSQTPSNKVTEKGKYVELRCDPISGHTALYWYRQSLGQGPEFLIYFQGTGAADDSGLPNDRFFAVRPEGSVSTLKIQRTERGDSAVYLCASSLPGQGREQFFGPGTRLTVL.

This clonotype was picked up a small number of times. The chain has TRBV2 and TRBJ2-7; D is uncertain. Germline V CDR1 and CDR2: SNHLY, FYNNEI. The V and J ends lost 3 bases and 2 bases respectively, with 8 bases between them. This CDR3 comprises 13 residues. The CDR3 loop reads CASSENVAYEQYF. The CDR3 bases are TGTGCCAGCAGTGAGAACGTAGCCTACGAGCAGTACTTC.

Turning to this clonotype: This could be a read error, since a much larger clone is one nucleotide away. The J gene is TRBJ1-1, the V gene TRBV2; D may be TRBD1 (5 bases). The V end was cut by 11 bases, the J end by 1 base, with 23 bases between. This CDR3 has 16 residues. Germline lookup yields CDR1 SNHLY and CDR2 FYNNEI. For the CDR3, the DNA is TGTGCCGGCAAGGAGGGGAACTATGGTCGGAACACTGAAGCTTTCTTT. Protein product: CAGKEGNYGRNTEAFF.